What follows is one T cell receptor beta chain and its context. Produced via immunoSEQ multiplex PCR; TCRdb's table is partial and in-frame only. The table has over 150,000 clones, 65% to 85% seen once. From germline, CDR1 is LNHNV and CDR2 YYDKDF (reference sequence). V lost 0 bases and J lost 3, with 12 bases in between. The CDR3 consists of 15 residues. These data originate in a study of blood T cell repertoires in COVID-19. The overall study: The study drew acute and convalescent COVID-19 samples from the United States, Italy and Spain.

The chain links TRBV15 to TRBJ2-7; D is perhaps TRBD2 (5 bases). The sequence was obtained from a woman older than 75 with active or convalescent COVID-19. Material: peripheral blood. The CDR3 region is CATSRDRGPHYEQYF. The CDR3 coding sequence is TGTGCCACCAGCAGAGATCGAGGGCCTCACTACGAGCAGTACTTC.